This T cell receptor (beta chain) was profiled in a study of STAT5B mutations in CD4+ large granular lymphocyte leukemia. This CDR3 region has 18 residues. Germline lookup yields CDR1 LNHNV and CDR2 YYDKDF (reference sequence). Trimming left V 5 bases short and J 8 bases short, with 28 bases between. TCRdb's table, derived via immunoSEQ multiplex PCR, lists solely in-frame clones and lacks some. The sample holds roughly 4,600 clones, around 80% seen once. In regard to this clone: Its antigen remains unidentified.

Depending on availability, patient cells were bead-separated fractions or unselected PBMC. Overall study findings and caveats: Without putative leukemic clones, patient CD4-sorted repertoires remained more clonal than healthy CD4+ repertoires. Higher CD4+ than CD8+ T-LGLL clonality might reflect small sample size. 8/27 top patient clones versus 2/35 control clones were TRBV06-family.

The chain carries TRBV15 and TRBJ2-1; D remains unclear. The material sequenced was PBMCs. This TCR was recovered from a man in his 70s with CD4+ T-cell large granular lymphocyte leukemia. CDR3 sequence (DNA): TGTGCCACCAGCCGGAAGACTCTAAGCGTTTCAGTCGGCGATGAGCAGTTCTTC. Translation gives CATSRKTLSVSVGDEQFF.